Given below is one T cell receptor (beta chain) in context. The data are from a study of blood T cell repertoires in COVID-19. Overall study: The United States, Italy and Spain supplied acute and convalescent COVID-19 samples.

In the source study's methods: Estimates of nucleated cell counts were drawn from the amplification of reference gene primers. Measured with immunoSEQ multiplex PCR; TCRdb has only the in-frame clones, and not every one. Clonal size and the V and J genes are those of that table, whereas D and trimming came from the DNA. Seen here are around 260,000 clones, approximately 92% observed once, and the top ten hold 2% to 3%. There are 15 residues in the CDR3. After removal of 4 bases from V and 4 bases from J, the junction contained 7 bases not matched to a gene. This TCR was sampled from a young adult with COVID-19, enrolled during active disease. The chain joins TRBV5-3 to TRBJ2-1; TRBD2 agrees at 8 bases. TRBV5-3 is annotated as an ORF whose role is uncertain. The sample taken for sequencing was peripheral blood. The CDR3 protein is CARSRSREGYNEQFF. CDR3 DNA: TGTGCCAGAAGCCGTTCACGGGAGGGGTACAATGAGCAGTTCTTC.